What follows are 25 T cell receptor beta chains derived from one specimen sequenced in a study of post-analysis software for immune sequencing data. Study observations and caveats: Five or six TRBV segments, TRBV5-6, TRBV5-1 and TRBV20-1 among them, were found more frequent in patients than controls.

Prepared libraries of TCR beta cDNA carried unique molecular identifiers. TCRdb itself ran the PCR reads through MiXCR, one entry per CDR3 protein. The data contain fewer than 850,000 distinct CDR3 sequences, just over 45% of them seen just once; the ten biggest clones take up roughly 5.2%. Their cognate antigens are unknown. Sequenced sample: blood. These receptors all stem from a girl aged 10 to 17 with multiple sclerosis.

CDR3 nucleotides: TGTGCCAGCAGTTTCGTTGGGGGGGGCACTGAAGCTTTCTTT. Protein product: CASSFVGGGTEAFF. This rearrangement joins TRBV12-3 or TRBV12-4 to TRBJ1-1, with D possibly TRBD1 on 5 matching bases. Trimming took off 3 bases at V and 4 bases at J, with 12 bases between the two ends. CDR3 length: 14 amino acids.

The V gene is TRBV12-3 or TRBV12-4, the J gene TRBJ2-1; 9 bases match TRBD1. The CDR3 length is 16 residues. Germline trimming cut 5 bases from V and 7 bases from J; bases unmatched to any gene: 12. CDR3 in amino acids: CASSILPGQGRNEQFF. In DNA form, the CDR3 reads TGTGCCAGCAGTATTCTGCCGGGACAGGGTAGGAATGAGCAGTTCTTC.

For the CDR3, the DNA is TGTGCCAGCAGCCCTCGTGGTACCTCGTACCAAGAGACCCAGTACTTC. Translation gives CASSPRGTSYQETQYF. The chain joins TRBV9 to TRBJ2-5, with unresolved D. This CDR3 spans 16 amino acids. V gave up 4 bases and J gave up 0 bases, with 16 bases separating them. CDR1 is SGDLS, CDR2 YYNGEE, per germline.

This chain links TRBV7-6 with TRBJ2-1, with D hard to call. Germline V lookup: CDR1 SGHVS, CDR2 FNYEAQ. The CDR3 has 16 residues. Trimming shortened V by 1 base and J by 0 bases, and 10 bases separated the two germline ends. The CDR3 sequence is CASSLVPRSSYNEQFF. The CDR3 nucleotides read TGTGCCAGCAGCTTAGTCCCCCGGAGCTCCTACAATGAGCAGTTCTTC.

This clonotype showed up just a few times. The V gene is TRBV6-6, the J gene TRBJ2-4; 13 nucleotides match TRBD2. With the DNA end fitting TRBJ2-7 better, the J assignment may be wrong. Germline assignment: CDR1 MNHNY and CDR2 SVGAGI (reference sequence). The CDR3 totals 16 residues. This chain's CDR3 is CASSQTGLAGAYEQYF. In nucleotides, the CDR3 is TGTGCCAGCAGTCAAACCGGACTAGCGGGAGCCTACGAGCAGTACTTC.

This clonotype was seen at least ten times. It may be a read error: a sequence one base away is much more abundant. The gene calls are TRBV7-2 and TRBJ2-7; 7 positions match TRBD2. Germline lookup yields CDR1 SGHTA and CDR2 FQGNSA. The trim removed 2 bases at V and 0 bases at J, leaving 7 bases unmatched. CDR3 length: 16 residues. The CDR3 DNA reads TGTGCCAGCAGCTTAATGGGGGGGTCCCCCTCCTACGAGCAGTACTTC. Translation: CASSLMGGSPSYEQYF.

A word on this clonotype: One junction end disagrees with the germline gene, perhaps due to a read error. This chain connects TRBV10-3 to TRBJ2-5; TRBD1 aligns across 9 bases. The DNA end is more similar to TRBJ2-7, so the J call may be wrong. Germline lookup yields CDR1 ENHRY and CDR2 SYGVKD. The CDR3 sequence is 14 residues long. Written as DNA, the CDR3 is TGTACCATCAGGACCGAGGACAGGGGTGGCGAGCAGTACTTC. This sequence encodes CTIRTEDRGGEQYF.

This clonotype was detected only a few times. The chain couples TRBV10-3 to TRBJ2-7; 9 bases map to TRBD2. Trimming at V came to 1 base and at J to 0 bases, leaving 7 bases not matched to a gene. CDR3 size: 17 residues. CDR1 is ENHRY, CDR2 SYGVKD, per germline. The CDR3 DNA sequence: TGTGCCATCAGTGAGTACCAAACTAGCGGGCTCTCCTACGAGCAGTACTTC. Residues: CAISEYQTSGLSYEQYF.

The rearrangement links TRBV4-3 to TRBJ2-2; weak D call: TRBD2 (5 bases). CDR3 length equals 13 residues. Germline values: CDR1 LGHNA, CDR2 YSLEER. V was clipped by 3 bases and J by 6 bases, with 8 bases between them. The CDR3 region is CASSQSGAGELFF. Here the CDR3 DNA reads TGCGCCAGCAGCCAGAGCGGAGCCGGGGAGCTGTTTTTT.

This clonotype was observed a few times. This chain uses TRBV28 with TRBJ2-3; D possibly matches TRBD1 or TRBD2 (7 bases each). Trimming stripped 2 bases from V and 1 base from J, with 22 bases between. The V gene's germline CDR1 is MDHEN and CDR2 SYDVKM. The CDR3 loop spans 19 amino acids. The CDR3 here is CASSLISGGPGQRTDTQYF. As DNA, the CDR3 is TGTGCCAGCAGTTTAATCTCGGGGGGACCGGGACAGCGCACAGATACGCAGTATTTT.

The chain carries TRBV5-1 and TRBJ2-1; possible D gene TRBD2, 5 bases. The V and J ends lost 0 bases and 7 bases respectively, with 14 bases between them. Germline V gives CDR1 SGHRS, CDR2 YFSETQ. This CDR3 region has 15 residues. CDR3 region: CASSLETIPGNEQFF. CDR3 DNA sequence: TGCGCCAGCAGCTTGGAGACAATCCCGGGAAATGAGCAGTTCTTC. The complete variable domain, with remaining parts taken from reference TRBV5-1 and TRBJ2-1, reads KAGVTQTPRYLIKTRGQQVTLSCSPISGHRSVSWYQQTPGQGLQFLFEYFSETQRNKGNFPGRFSGRQFSNSRSEMNVSTLELGDSALYLCASSLETIPGNEQFFGPGTRLTVL.

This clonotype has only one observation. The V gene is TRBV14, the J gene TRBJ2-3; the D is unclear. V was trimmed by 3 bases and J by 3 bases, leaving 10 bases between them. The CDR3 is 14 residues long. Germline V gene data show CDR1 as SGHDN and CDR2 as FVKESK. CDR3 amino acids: CASSQWDPTDTQYF. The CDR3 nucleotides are TGTGCCAGCAGCCAGTGGGATCCGACAGATACGCAGTATTTT.

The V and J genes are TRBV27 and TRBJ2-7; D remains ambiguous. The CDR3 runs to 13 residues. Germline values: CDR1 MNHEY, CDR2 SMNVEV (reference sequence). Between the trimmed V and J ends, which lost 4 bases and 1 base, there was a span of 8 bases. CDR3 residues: CASSSGVSYEQYF. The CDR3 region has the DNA TGTGCCAGCAGTTCAGGAGTTTCCTACGAGCAGTACTTC.

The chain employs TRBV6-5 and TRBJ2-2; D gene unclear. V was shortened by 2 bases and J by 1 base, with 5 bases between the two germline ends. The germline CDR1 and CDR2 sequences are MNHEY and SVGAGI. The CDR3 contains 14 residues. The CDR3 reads CASSYLQNTGELFF. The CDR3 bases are TGTGCCAGCAGTTACCTGCAGAACACCGGGGAGCTGTTTTTT.

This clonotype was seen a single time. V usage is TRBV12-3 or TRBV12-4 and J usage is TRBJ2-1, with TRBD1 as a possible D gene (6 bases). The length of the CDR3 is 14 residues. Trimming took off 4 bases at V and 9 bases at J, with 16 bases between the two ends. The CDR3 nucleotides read TGTGCCAGCAGTTCCGGGACACCTGCTAGTGAGCAGTTCTTC. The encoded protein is CASSSGTPASEQFF.

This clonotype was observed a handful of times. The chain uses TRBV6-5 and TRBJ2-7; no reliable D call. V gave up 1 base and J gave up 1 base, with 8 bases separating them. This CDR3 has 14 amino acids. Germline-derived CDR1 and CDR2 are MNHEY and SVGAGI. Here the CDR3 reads CASSYFSTSYEQYF. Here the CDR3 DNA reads TGTGCCAGCAGTTACTTCTCGACTTCCTACGAGCAGTACTTC.

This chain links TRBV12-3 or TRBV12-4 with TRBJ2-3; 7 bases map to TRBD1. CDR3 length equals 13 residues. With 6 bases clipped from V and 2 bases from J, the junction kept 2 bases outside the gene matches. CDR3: CASRGTATDTQYF. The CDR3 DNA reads TGTGCCAGCAGGGGGACAGCCACAGATACGCAGTATTTT.

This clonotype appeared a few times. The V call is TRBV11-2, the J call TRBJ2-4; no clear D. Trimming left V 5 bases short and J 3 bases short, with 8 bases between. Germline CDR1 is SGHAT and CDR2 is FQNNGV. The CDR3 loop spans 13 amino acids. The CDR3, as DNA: TGTGCCAGCAGCGACGCAGTCAAAAACATTCAGTACTTC. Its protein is CASSDAVKNIQYF.

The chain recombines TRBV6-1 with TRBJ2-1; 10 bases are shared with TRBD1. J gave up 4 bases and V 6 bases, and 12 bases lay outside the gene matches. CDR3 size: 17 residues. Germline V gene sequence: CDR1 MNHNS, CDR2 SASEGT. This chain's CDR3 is CASRPLPGTGEYNEQFF. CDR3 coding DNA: TGTGCCAGCAGACCGCTTCCCGGGACAGGGGAATACAATGAGCAGTTCTTC.

CDR3 DNA: TGTGCCACCCTCTATAGGTTGGGGGAGGCCTCCTACGAGCAGTACTTC. This translates into CATLYRLGEASYEQYF. The chain carries TRBV27 and TRBJ2-7, with a tentative D call TRBD2 (6 bases). V was shortened by 10 bases and J by 0 bases, with 22 bases between the two germline ends. The V gene's germline CDR1 is MNHEY and CDR2 SMNVEV (reference sequence). The CDR3 has 16 residues.

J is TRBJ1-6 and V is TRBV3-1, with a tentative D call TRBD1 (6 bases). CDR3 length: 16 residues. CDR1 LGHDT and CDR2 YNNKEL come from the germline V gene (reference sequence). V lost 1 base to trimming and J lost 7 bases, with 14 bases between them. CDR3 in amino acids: CASSQAPTGLNSPLHF. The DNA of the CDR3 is TGTGCCAGCAGCCAAGCCCCAACAGGGCTAAATTCACCCCTCCACTTT.

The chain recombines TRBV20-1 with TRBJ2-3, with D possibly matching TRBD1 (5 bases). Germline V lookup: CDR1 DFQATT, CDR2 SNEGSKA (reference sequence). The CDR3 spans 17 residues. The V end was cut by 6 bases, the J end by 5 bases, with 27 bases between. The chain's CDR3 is CSAPPRGQGPAGDTQYF. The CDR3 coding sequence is TGCAGTGCCCCACCCCGCGGCCAGGGCCCGGCTGGAGATACGCAGTATTTT.

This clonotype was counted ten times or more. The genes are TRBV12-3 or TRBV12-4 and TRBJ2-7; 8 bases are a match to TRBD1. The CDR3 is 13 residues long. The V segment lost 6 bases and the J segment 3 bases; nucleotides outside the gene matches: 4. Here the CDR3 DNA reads TGTGCCAGCAGCATTGGACAGGGCTACGAGCAGTACTTC. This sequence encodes CASSIGQGYEQYF.

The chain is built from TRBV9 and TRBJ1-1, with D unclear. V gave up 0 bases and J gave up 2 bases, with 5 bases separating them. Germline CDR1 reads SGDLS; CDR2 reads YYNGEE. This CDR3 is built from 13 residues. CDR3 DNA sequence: TGTGCCAGCAGCGTAGACGATAACACTGAAGCTTTCTTT. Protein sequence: CASSVDDNTEAFF.

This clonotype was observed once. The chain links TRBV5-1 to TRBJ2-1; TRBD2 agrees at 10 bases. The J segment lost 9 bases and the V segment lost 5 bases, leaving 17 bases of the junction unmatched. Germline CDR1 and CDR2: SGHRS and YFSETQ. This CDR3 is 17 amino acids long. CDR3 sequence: CASRLGLAASLRAEQFF. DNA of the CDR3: TGCGCCAGCAGACTAGGACTAGCGGCCAGCCTTAGGGCTGAGCAGTTCTTC.